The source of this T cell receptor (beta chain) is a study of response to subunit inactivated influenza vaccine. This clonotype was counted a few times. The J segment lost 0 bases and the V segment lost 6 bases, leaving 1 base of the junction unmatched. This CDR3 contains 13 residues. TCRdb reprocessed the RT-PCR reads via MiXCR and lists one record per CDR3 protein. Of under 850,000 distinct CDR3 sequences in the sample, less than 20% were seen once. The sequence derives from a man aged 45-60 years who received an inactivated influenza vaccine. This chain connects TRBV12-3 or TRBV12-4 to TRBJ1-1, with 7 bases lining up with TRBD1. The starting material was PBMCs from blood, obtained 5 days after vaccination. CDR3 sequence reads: CASRQGLNTEAFF. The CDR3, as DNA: TGTGCCAGCAGACAGGGGTTGAACACTGAAGCTTTCTTT.